Listed below are T cell receptor beta chains from one sample, sequenced in a study of blood T cell repertoires in COVID-19. Clones were sequenced by immunoSEQ multiplex PCR, and TCRdb holds only the in-frame ones, with some missing. Of about 140,000 clones listed, about 80% were seen once; the top ten hold around 8%. Sequenced material: peripheral blood. The receptors shown here come from a human donor in a cohort sampled during active COVID-19. CDR3s include the opening cysteine and the closing phenylalanine or tryptophan. The order of the fields is D gene, clone size, V gene, J gene, CDR3 protein, CDR3 DNA. D genes are given only for firm matches. Clone size appears in some rows only: once, few, many, or a class for an expanded clone.

NA	NA	TRBV29-1	TRBJ2-7	CSVEVRGLLYEQYF	TGCAGCGTTGAAGTGCGCGGGCTCTTATACGAGCAGTACTTC
NA	once	TRBV28	TRBJ2-7	CASSSYKRQAAWDEQYF	TGTGCCAGCAGTTCATACAAACGACAGGCAGCTTGGGACGAGCAGTACTTC
NA	NA	TRBV4-1	TRBJ1-5	CASSQDQRGRNQPQHF	TGCGCCAGCAGCCAAGATCAAAGGGGCCGCAATCAGCCCCAGCATTTT
TRBD1	NA	TRBV10-3	TRBJ2-7	CAISESGRDRGLYEQYF	TGTGCCATCAGTGAGTCTGGAAGGGACAGGGGGCTTTACGAGCAGTACTTC
TRBD1	NA	TRBV6-6	TRBJ2-5	CASSRWTGAFLFQETQYF	TGTGCCAGCAGCCGATGGACAGGGGCCTTCCTATTCCAAGAGACCCAGTACTTC
TRBD2	NA	TRBV5-1	TRBJ2-3	CASSLVVAGGPTDTQYF	TGCGCCAGCAGCTTGGTAGTAGCGGGGGGGCCCACAGATACGCAGTATTTT
NA	NA	TRBV12-5	TRBJ1-6	CASGLQNSPLHF	TGTGCTAGTGGTTTGCAGAATTCACCCCTCCACTTT
NA	NA	TRBV11-2	TRBJ1-1	CASSTGMNTEAFF	TGTGCCAGCAGCACGGGGATGAACACTGAAGCTTTCTTT
TRBD2	NA	TRBV9	TRBJ2-1	CASSALAGGPYNEQFF	TGTGCCAGCAGCGCCCTAGCGGGGGGGCCCTACAATGAGCAGTTCTTC
NA	NA	TRBV28	TRBJ1-6	CASSDSYSPLHF	TGTGCCAGCAGTGACAGCTATTCACCCCTCCACTTT
TRBD1	NA	TRBV15	TRBJ1-2	CATSRRQGNYGYTF	TGTGCCACCAGCAGAAGACAGGGGAACTATGGCTACACCTTC
TRBD1	NA	TRBV6-5	TRBJ1-1	CASSSQGDTEAFF	TGTGCCAGCAGTTCCCAGGGGGATACTGAAGCTTTCTTT